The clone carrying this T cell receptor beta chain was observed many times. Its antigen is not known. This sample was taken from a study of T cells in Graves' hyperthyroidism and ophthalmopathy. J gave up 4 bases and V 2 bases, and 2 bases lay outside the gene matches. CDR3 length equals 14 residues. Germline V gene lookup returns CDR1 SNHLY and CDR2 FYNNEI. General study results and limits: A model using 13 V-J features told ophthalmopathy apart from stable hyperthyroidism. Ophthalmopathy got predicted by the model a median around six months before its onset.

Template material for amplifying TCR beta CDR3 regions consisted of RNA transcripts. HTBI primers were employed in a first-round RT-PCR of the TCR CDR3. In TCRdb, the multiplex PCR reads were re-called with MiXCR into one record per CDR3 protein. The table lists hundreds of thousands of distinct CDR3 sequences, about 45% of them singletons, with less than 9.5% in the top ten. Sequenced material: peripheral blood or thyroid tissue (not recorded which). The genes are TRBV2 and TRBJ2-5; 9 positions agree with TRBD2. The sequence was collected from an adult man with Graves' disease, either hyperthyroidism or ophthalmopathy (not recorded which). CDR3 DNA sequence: TGTGCCAGCAGTGAAAGCGGGGGGAGAGAGACCCAGTACTTC. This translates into CASSESGGRETQYF.